A selection of T cell receptor beta chains follows, all from one sample in a study of cytomegalovirus exposure and HLA in healthy donors. Clones were sequenced by immunoSEQ multiplex PCR, and TCRdb holds only the in-frame ones, with some missing. The sample records about 170,000 clones, approximately 79% being singletons. The specimen was PBMCs. The source is a male donor in good health and CMV-seronegative. Both conserved end residues are part of each CDR3. The order of the fields is V gene, CDR3 length, D gene, clone size, J gene, CDR3 DNA, CDR3 protein. A D gene is named only where the DNA matches it firmly. The size of a clone is reported for some rows only, either as once, few or many, or as a class for expanded clones.

V gene: TRBV6-5
CDR3 length: 15
D gene: TRBD1
clone size: -
J gene: TRBJ2-3
CDR3 DNA: TGTGCCAGCAGATCACAGGGGATTAGCACAGATACGCAGTATTTT
CDR3 protein: CASRSQGISTDTQYF

V gene: TRBV4-1
CDR3 length: 16
D gene: TRBD1
clone size: -
J gene: TRBJ1-6
CDR3 DNA: TGCGCCAGCAGCCAGGGCAGGGGGAGTTATAATTCACCCCTCCACTTT
CDR3 protein: CASSQGRGSYNSPLHF

V gene: TRBV7-6
CDR3 length: 16
D gene: -
clone size: -
J gene: TRBJ1-1
CDR3 DNA: TGTGCCAGCAGCTTACGTAGTCCTAACCCAAACACTGAAGCTTTCTTT
CDR3 protein: CASSLRSPNPNTEAFF

V gene: TRBV30
CDR3 length: 13
D gene: -
clone size: -
J gene: TRBJ1-1
CDR3 DNA: TGTGCCTGGAACCGGAGGGGGAACACTGAAGCTTTCTTT
CDR3 protein: CAWNRRGNTEAFF

V gene: TRBV7-6
CDR3 length: 15
D gene: -
clone size: -
J gene: TRBJ1-6
CDR3 DNA: TGTGCCAGCAGCTTAGCGGTACAGAGTGATTCACCCCTCCACTTT
CDR3 protein: CASSLAVQSDSPLHF

V gene: TRBV14
CDR3 length: 11
D gene: -
clone size: -
J gene: TRBJ2-7
CDR3 DNA: TGTGCCAGCAGTCTCTCCTACGAGCAGTACTTC
CDR3 protein: CASSLSYEQYF

V gene: TRBV11-2
CDR3 length: 17
D gene: TRBD2
clone size: -
J gene: TRBJ2-5
CDR3 DNA: TGTGCCAGCAGCTTAGGCGAGGCAAGCGGGGGAATAGAGACCCAGTACTTC
CDR3 protein: CASSLGEASGGIETQYF

V gene: TRBV19
CDR3 length: 12
D gene: -
clone size: few
J gene: TRBJ2-4
CDR3 DNA: TGTGCCAGTAGTTATGATCGGGGATTTCAGTACTTC
CDR3 protein: CASSYDRGFQYF

V gene: TRBV2
CDR3 length: 13
D gene: -
clone size: -
J gene: TRBJ1-2
CDR3 DNA: TGTGCCAGCAACCGGTTACAGGGAAGCGGCTACACCTTC
CDR3 protein: CASNRLQGSGYTF

V gene: TRBV7-2
CDR3 length: 13
D gene: -
clone size: -
J gene: TRBJ1-2
CDR3 DNA: TGTGCCAGCAAAGATATCGGGTTCTATGGCTACACCTTC
CDR3 protein: CASKDIGFYGYTF

V gene: TRBV25-1
CDR3 length: 13
D gene: -
clone size: -
J gene: TRBJ2-7
CDR3 DNA: TGTGCCAGCAGTGAAGGCGACATTAGCGAGCAGTACTTC
CDR3 protein: CASSEGDISEQYF